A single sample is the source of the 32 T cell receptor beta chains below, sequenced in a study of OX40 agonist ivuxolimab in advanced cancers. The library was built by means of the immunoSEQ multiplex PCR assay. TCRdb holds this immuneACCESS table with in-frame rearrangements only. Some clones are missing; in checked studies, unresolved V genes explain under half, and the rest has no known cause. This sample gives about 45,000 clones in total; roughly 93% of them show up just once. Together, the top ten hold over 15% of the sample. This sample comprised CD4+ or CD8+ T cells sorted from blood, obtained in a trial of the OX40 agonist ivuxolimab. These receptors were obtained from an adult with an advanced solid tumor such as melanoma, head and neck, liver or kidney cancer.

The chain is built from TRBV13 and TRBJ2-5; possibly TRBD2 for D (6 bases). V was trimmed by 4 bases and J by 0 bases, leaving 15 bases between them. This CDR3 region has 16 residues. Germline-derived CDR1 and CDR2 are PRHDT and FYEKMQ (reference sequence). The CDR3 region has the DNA TGTGCCAGCAGCTCCCCCAGGTGGGGGGACCAAGAGACCCAGTACTTC. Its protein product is CASSSPRWGDQETQYF.

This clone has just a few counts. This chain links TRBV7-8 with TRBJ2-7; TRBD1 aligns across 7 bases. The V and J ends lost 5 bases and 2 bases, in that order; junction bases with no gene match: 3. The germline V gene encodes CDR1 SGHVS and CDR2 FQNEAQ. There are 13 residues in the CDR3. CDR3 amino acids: CASSADRPYEQYF. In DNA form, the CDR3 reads TGTGCCAGCAGCGCGGACAGGCCCTACGAGCAGTACTTC.

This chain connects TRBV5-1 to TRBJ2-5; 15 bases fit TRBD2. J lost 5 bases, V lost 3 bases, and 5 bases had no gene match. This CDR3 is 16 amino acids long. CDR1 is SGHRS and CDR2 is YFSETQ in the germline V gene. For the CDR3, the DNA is TGCGCCAGCAGCTGGACTAGCGGGGGGGTCCGGGAGACCCAGTACTTC. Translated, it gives CASSWTSGGVRETQYF. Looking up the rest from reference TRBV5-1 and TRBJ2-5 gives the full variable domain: KAGVTQTPRYLIKTRGQQVTLSCSPISGHRSVSWYQQTPGQGLQFLFEYFSETQRNKGNFPGRFSGRQFSNSRSEMNVSTLELGDSALYLCASSWTSGGVRETQYFGPGTRLLVL.

Here the CDR3 DNA reads TGTGCCAGCAGTGTCATCTCCTACGAGCAGTACTTC. Protein: CASSVISYEQYF. The chain recombines TRBV2 with TRBJ2-7; D not certain. This CDR3 is 12 amino acids long. The germline gives CDR1 SNHLY, CDR2 FYNNEI. V was shortened by 4 bases and J by 0 bases, with 4 bases between the two germline ends.

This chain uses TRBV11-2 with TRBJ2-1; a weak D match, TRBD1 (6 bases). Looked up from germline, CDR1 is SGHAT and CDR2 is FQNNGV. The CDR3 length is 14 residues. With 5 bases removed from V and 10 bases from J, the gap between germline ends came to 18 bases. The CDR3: CASSPRVDRGEQFF. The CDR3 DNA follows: TGTGCCAGCAGCCCCAGGGTGGATAGGGGGGAGCAGTTCTTC.

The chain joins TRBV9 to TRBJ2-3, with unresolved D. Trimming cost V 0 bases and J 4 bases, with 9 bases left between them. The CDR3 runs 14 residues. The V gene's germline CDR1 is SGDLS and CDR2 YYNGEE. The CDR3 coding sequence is TGTGCCAGCAGCGTAGCAGTTGGAGCAGATACGCAGTATTTT. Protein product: CASSVAVGADTQYF.

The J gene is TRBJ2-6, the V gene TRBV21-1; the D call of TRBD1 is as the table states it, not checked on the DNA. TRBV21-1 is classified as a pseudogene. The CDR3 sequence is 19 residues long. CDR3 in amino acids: CASSKTSRTGGPGANVLTF. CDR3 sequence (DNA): TGTGCCAGCAGCAAAACATCCCGGACAGGGGGCCCTGGGGCCAACGTCCTGACTTTC.

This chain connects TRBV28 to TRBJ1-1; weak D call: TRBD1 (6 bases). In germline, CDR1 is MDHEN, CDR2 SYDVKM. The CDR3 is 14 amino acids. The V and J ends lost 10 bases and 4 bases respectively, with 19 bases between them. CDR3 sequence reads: CATLPSDSSTEAFF. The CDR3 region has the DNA TGTGCCACCCTTCCCTCGGACAGTTCCACTGAAGCTTTCTTT. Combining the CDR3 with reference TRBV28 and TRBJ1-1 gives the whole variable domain DVKVTQSSRYLVKRTGEKVFLECVQDMDHENMFWYRQDPGLGLRLIYFSYDVKMKEKGDIPEGYSVSREKKERFSLILESASTNQTSMYLCATLPSDSSTEAFFGQGTRLTVV.

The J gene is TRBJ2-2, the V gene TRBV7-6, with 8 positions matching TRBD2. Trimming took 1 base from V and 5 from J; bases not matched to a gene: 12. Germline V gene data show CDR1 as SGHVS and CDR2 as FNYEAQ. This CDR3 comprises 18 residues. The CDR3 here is CASSLGAYAGGWTGELFF. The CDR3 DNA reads TGTGCCAGCAGCTTAGGTGCCTATGCGGGAGGCTGGACCGGGGAGCTGTTTTTT.

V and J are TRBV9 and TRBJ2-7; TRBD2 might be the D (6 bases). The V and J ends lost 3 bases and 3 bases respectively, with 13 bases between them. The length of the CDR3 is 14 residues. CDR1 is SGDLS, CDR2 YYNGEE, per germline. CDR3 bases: TGTGCCAGCAGCGGTGGGACGGGAGACTACGAGCAGTACTTC. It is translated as CASSGGTGDYEQYF. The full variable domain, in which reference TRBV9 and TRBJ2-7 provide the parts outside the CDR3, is DSGVTQTPKHLITATGQRVTLRCSPRSGDLSVYWYQQSLDQGLQFLIQYYNGEERAKGNILERFSAQQFPDLHSELNLSSLELGDSALYFCASSGGTGDYEQYFGPGTRLTVT.

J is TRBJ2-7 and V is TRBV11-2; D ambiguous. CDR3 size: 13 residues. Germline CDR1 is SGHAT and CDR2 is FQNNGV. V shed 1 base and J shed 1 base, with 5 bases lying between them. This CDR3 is CASSLVLSYEQYF. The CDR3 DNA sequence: TGTGCCAGCAGCTTAGTCCTTTCCTACGAGCAGTACTTC.

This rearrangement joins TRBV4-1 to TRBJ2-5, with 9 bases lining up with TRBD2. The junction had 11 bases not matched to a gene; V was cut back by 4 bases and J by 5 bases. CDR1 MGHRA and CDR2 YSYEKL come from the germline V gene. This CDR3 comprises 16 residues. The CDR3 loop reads CASSPESGTSHETQYF. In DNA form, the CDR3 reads TGCGCCAGCAGCCCGGAATCCGGGACTAGCCATGAGACCCAGTACTTC.

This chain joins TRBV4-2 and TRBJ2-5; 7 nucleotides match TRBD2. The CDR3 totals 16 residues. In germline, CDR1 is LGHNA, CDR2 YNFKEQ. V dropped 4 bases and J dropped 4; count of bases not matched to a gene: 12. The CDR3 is CASSLRLAEKGETQYF. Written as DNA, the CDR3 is TGTGCCAGCAGCCTCAGACTAGCCGAAAAGGGAGAGACCCAGTACTTC.

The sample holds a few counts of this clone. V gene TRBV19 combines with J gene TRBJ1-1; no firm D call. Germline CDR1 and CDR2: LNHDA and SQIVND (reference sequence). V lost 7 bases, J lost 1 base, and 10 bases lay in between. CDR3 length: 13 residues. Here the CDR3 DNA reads TGTGCCAGTAATAACGGCCAGAACACTGAAGCTTTCTTT. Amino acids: CASNNGQNTEAFF.

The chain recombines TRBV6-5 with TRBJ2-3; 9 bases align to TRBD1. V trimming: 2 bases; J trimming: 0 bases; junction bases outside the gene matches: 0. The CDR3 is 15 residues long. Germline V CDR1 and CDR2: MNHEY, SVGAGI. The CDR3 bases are TGTGCCAGCAGTTACGGACAGGGGAGCACAGATACGCAGTATTTT. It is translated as CASSYGQGSTDTQYF.

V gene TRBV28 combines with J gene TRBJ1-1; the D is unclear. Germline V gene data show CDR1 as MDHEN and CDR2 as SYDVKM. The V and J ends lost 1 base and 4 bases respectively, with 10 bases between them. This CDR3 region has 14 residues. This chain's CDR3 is CASSLYGKGTEAFF. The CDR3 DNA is TGTGCCAGCAGTTTATATGGCAAGGGCACTGAAGCTTTCTTT.

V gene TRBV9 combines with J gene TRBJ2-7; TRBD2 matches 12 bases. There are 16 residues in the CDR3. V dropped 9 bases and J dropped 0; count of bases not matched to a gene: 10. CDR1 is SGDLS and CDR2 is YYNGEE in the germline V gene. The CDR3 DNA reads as TGTGCCAAAAAACTAGCGGGGGGCTTCCTCTCCTACGAGCAGTACTTC. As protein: CAKKLAGGFLSYEQYF.

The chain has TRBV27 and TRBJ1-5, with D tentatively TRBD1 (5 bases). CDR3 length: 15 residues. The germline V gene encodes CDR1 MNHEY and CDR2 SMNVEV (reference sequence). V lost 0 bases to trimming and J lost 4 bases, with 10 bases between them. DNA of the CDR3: TGTGCCAGCAGTTTATCAGGGGTGGGAAATCAGCCCCAGCATTTT. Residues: CASSLSGVGNQPQHF.

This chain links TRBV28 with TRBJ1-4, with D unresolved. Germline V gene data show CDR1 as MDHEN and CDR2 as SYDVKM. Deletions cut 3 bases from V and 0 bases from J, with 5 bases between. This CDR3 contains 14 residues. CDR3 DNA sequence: TGTGCCAGCAGTTTTGTTGCAACTAATGAAAAACTGTTTTTT. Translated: CASSFVATNEKLFF.

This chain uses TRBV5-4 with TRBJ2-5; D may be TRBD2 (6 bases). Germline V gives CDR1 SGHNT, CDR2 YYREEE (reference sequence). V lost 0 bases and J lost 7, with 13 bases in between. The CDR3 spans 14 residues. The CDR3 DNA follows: TGTGCCAGCAGCTTGGGGGGGGTATTAGTGACCCAGTACTTC. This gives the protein CASSLGGVLVTQYF.

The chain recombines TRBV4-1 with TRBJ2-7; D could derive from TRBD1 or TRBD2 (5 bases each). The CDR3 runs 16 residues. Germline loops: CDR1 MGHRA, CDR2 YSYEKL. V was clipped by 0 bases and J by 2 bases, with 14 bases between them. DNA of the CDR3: TGCGCCAGCAGCCAAGAAGAAGCCCAGGGAGCCTACGAGCAGTACTTC. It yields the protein CASSQEEAQGAYEQYF.

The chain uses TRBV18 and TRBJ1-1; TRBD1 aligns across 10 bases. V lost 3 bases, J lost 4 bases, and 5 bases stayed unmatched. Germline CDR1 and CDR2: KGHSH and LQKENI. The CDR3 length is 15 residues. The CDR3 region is CASSPTGGEGTEAFF. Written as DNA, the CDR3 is TGTGCCAGCTCACCGACAGGGGGCGAAGGCACTGAAGCTTTCTTT.

CDR3 residues: CASSLGTSGEYF. In nucleotides, the CDR3 is TGTGCCAGCAGCTTGGGGACCTCAGGGGAGTATTTT. The J gene is TRBJ2-3, the V gene TRBV13; TRBD1 is a possible D gene (6 bases). In germline, CDR1 is PRHDT, CDR2 FYEKMQ (reference sequence). The germline V and J ends were trimmed by 3 bases and 13 bases, with 14 bases remaining between them. The CDR3 has 12 residues. The full variable domain, rest sourced from reference TRBV13 and TRBJ2-3, is AAGVIQSPRHLIKEKRETATLKCYPIPRHDTVYWYQQGPGQDPQFLISFYEKMQSDKGSIPDRFSAQQFSDYHSELNMSSLELGDSALYFCASSLGTSGEYFGPGTRLTVL.

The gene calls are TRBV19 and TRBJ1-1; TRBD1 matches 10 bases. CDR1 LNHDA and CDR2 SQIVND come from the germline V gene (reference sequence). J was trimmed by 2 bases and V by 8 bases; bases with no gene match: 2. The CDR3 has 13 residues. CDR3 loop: CASATGGNTEAFF. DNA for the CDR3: TGTGCCAGTGCGACAGGGGGCAACACTGAAGCTTTCTTT.

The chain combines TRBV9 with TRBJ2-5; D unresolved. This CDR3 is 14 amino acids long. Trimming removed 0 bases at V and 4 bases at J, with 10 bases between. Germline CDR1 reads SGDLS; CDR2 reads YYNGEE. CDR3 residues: CASSVVSSGETQYF. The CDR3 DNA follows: TGTGCCAGCAGCGTAGTGTCTAGTGGAGAGACCCAGTACTTC.

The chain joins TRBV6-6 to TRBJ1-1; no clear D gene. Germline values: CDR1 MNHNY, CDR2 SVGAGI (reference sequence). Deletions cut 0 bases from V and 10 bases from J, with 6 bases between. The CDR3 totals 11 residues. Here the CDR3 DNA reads TGTGCCAGCAGTTACTCGTCCGCAGCTTTCTTT. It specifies CASSYSSAAFF.

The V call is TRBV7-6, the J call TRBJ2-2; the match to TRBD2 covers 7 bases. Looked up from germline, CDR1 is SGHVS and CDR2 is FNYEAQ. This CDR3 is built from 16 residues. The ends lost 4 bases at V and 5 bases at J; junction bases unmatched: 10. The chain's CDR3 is CASSYRPGEGTGELFF. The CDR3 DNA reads TGTGCCAGCAGCTATCGACCGGGGGAGGGGACCGGGGAGCTGTTTTTT.

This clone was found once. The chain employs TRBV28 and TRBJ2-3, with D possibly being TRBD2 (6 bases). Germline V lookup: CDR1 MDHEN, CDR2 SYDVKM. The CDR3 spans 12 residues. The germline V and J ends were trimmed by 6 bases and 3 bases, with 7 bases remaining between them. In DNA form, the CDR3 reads TGTGCCAGCAGCCGGGGGACAGATACGCAGTATTTT. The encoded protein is CASSRGTDTQYF.

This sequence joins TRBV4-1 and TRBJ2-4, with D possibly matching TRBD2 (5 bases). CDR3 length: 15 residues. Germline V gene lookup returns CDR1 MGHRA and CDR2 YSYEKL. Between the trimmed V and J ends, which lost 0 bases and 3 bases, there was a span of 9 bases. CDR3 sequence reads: CASSQDRGIKNIQYF. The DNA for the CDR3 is TGCGCCAGCAGCCAAGATCGAGGGATCAAAAACATTCAGTACTTC.

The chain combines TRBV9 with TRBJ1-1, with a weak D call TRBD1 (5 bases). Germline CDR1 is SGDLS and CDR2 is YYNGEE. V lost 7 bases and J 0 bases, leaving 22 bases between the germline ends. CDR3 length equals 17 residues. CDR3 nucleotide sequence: TGTGCCAGCGGGGATGCCCCTCGGGACGGCATGAACACTGAAGCTTTCTTT. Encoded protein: CASGDAPRDGMNTEAFF.

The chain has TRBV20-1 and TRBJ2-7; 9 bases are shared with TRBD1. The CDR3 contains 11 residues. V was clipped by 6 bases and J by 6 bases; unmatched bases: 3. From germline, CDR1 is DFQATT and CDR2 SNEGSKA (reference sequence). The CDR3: CSARTGAEQYF. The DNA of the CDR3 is TGCAGTGCCAGGACAGGGGCCGAGCAGTACTTC.

The CDR3 is CAWSVSGGYNEQFF. In DNA, the CDR3 is TGTGCCTGGAGTGTTAGCGGGGGGTACAATGAGCAGTTCTTC. This sequence joins TRBV30 and TRBJ2-1; 10 nucleotides line up with TRBD2. The CDR3 has 14 amino acids. V dropped 0 bases and J dropped 4; count of bases not matched to a gene: 0. Germline CDR1 reads GTSNPN; CDR2 reads SVGIG (reference sequence).